One and the same sample provided the 24 T cell receptor beta chains below, sequenced in a study of CD8+CD57+ T cells in acquired aplastic anemia. Researchers used genomic DNA as the template to profile TCR beta VDJ and CDR3. TCRdb processed the reads anew with MiXCR; each CDR3 protein has one entry. The sample shows around 400,000 distinct CDR3 sequences, about two thirds of them seen only once. Sequenced input: sorted CD4+, CD8+, or CD8+CD57+ T cells (not recorded which) from PBMCs. All receptors come from a human donor in good health, serving as a control.

The rearrangement joins TRBV7-8 to TRBJ2-5; 9 bases match TRBD2. V lost 5 bases, J lost 2 bases, and 9 bases stayed unmatched. Germline V gene sequence: CDR1 SGHVS, CDR2 FQNEAQ. This CDR3 region has 16 residues. The CDR3 bases are TGTGCCAGCAGCGCTCGACCAGCGGGGGGACAAGAGACCCAGTACTTC. This translates into CASSARPAGGQETQYF. The entire variable domain, with the rest obtained from reference TRBV7-8 and TRBJ2-5, is as follows: GAGVSQSPRYKVAKRGQDVALRCDPISGHVSLFWYQQALGQGPEFLTYFQNEAQLDKSGLPSDRFFAERPEGSVSTLKIQRTQQEDSAVYLCASSARPAGGQETQYFGPGTRLLVL.

In the case of this clonotype: This may arise from a read error, as a much more abundant clone is one base away. This CDR3 reads CAISGDGEDEQFF. The DNA of the CDR3 is TGTGCCATCAGTGGGGATGGAGAAGATGAGCAGTTCTTC. The rearrangement joins TRBV10-3 to TRBJ2-1; D is unclear. Germline CDR1 ENHRY, CDR2 SYGVKD. Trimming took 4 bases from V and 8 from J, leaving 12 bases between them. CDR3 length: 13 residues.

This clonotype has at least ten counts. The chain has TRBV30 and TRBJ1-1; no clear D gene. The V gene lost 1 base and the J gene lost 1 base, with 7 bases spanning the gap. CDR3 length equals 13 residues. Per the germline V gene, CDR1 is GTSNPN and CDR2 is SVGIG (reference sequence). In DNA form, the CDR3 reads TGTGCCTGGAGTGCAGGCCCGAACACTGAAGCTTTCTTT. It yields the protein CAWSAGPNTEAFF.

This clonotype appeared many times. The chain combines TRBV4-1 with TRBJ2-3, with D uncertain. The CDR3 runs to 13 residues. The V end was cut by 5 bases, the J end by 5 bases, with 11 bases between. Germline CDR1 is MGHRA and CDR2 is YSYEKL. The CDR3 is CASSFNLGDTQYF. CDR3 coding DNA: TGCGCCAGCAGCTTCAATTTGGGAGATACGCAGTATTTT.

In regard to this clonotype: A junction end diverges from the germline sequence, so it may reflect a read error. V usage is TRBV5-1 and J usage is TRBJ2-5; 7 nucleotides agree with TRBD1. Germline V gives CDR1 SGHRS, CDR2 YFSETQ. The CDR3 is 11 residues long. CDR3 residues: CASSLGGTENF. CDR3 in DNA: TGCGCCAGCAGCTTGGGAGGGACAGAGAACTTC.

Worth noting for this clonotype: The junction and the germline gene differ at one end; a read error may be behind it. This chain joins TRBV2 and TRBJ2-7, with D perhaps being TRBD1 or TRBD2 (5 bases each). The germline V gene has CDR1 SNHLY and CDR2 FYNNEI. There are 15 residues in the CDR3. The CDR3 loop reads CASSCPGRVTYEQYF. The CDR3 DNA reads TGTGCCAGCAGCTGCCCGGGACGGGTAACCTACGAGCAGTACTTT.

In this sample, this clonotype turned up many times. V and J are TRBV29-1 and TRBJ2-5, with TRBD2 identical over 7 bases. V lost 3 bases to trimming and J lost 1 base; unmatched junction nucleotides: 8. CDR3 length equals 15 residues. Looked up from germline, CDR1 is SQVTM and CDR2 is ANQGSEA. CDR3 bases: TGCAGCGTTGATCGCGGACTAGAGGGCCAAGAGACCCAGTACTTC. It encodes CSVDRGLEGQETQYF.

This clonotype was counted a few times. Given the absence of the conserved phenylalanine or tryptophan at the CDR3 end, a read error is likely. No DNA is shown, since the ends of the CDR3 on it are uncertain; the CDR3 is the one TCRdb lists. The chain recombines TRBV19 with TRBJ1-1; TRBD1 was called by the table and not checked on the DNA. Germline V gene sequence: CDR1 LNHDA, CDR2 SQIVND (reference sequence). The CDR3 extends over 12 residues, inclusive of both ends. CDR3: CASSISGGNGFS.

This clonotype was found once. The J gene is TRBJ2-1, the V gene TRBV5-1; the match to TRBD1 covers 10 bases. Germline CDR1 SGHRS, CDR2 YFSETQ. V dropped 3 bases and J dropped 9; count of bases not matched to a gene: 6. CDR3 size: 14 residues. The DNA of the CDR3 is TGCGCCAGCAGCTCGGACAGGGGGTCGGGTGAGCAGTTCTTC. Its protein product is CASSSDRGSGEQFF.

The V and J genes are TRBV9 and TRBJ2-5, with a weak D call TRBD2 (5 bases). V gave up 0 bases and J gave up 12 bases, with 21 bases separating them. The CDR3 has 15 residues. Germline lookup yields CDR1 SGDLS and CDR2 YYNGEE. The chain's CDR3 is CASSVAGVANTGEYF. CDR3 DNA sequence: TGTGCCAGCAGCGTAGCTGGGGTCGCGAACACCGGGGAGTACTTC.

As regards this clonotype: Compared with germline, one end of the junction differs, possibly owing to a read error. The genes are TRBV7-4 and TRBJ1-6, with D uncertain. The CDR3 loop spans 14 amino acids. CDR1 and CDR2 (germline): SGHVT, SQSDAQ. In DNA form, the CDR3 reads TGTGCCAGCAGCTCAGCGGTTGATAATTCGCCCCTCCACTTT. Its protein product is CASSSAVDNSPLHF.

This clonotype was observed a few times. The chain uses TRBV15 and TRBJ2-5; D might be TRBD2 (6 bases). Germline V gene lookup returns CDR1 LNHNV and CDR2 YYDKDF (reference sequence). The V and J ends lost 2 bases and 5 bases respectively, with 12 bases between them. This CDR3 has 14 amino acids. The CDR3, as DNA: TGTGCCACCAGCAGACGGGGGTCGGAGGAGACCCAGTACTTC. Translation gives CATSRRGSEETQYF. The full variable domain, rest sourced from reference TRBV15 and TRBJ2-5, is DAMVIQNPRYQVTQFGKPVTLSCSQTLNHNVMYWYQQKSSQAPKLLFHYYDKDFNNEADTPDNFQSRRPNTSFCFLDIRSPGLGDTAMYLCATSRRGSEETQYFGPGTRLLVL.

As for this clonotype: One junction end disagrees with the germline gene, perhaps due to a read error. The rearrangement joins TRBV19 to TRBJ1-2; possible D gene TRBD1, 6 bases. The germline gives CDR1 LNHDA, CDR2 SQIVND (reference sequence). This CDR3 has 15 amino acids. Here the CDR3 DNA reads TGTGCCAGTAGAACAAACAGGGATCCTCTCTCACGCCTCACCTTT. Amino acid sequence: CASRTNRDPLSRLTF.

The chain joins TRBV24-1 to TRBJ2-5; D call uncertain. CDR1 is KGHDR and CDR2 is SFDVKD in the germline V gene. The CDR3 sequence is 10 residues long. As DNA, the CDR3 is TGTGCTTTGTACCAAGAGACCCAGTACTTC. This sequence encodes CALYQETQYF.

Only one count was recorded for this clonotype. This sequence joins TRBV10-3 and TRBJ2-3, with D possibly TRBD2 on 7 matching bases. The germline gives CDR1 ENHRY, CDR2 SYGVKD. The germline V and J ends were trimmed by 8 bases and 0 bases, with 15 bases remaining between them. CDR3 size: 15 residues. This CDR3 is CAIGQAGASTDTQYF. DNA of the CDR3: TGTGCCATCGGTCAGGCGGGGGCTAGCACAGATACGCAGTATTTT.

The chain combines TRBV15 with TRBJ1-1, with unresolved D. Germline CDR1 and CDR2: LNHNV and YYDKDF (reference sequence). Trimming cost V 0 bases and J 4 bases, with 9 bases left between them. CDR3 size: 14 residues. CDR3 coding DNA: TGTGCCACCAGCAGAGATAATCGTCCCACTGAAGCTTTCTTT. Its protein is CATSRDNRPTEAFF.

CDR3 protein: CASQLRRVQPQHF. The CDR3, as DNA: TGTGCCAGCCAATTGCGCAGGGTCCAGCCCCAGCATTTT. The genes are TRBV12-3 or TRBV12-4 and TRBJ1-5; a possible D gene is TRBD1 (5 bases). The CDR3 totals 13 residues. With 8 bases removed from V and 7 bases from J, the gap between germline ends came to 15 bases.

This clonotype has only a few counts. The V call is TRBV30, the J call TRBJ2-1; TRBD1 might be the D (6 bases). The length of the CDR3 is 14 residues. The ends were cut back, 4 bases at V and 0 bases at J, with 10 bases in the middle. The germline CDR1 and CDR2 sequences are GTSNPN and SVGIG (reference sequence). CDR3 DNA: TGTGCCTGGATCACAGGGAGCTCCTACAATGAGCAGTTCTTC. This translates into CAWITGSSYNEQFF.

The chain recombines TRBV10-1 with TRBJ1-1; possible D gene TRBD1, 6 bases. Germline CDR1 is WNHNN and CDR2 is SYGVQD (reference sequence). This CDR3 contains 13 residues. V was clipped by 2 bases and J by 11 bases, with 15 bases between them. CDR3 residues: CASSETGRFQAFF. The DNA of the CDR3 is TGCGCCAGCAGTGAGACAGGGAGGTTTCAGGCTTTCTTT.

This clonotype was observed a single time. This chain links TRBV7-2 with TRBJ2-1; weak D call: TRBD2 (7 bases). V was trimmed by 5 bases and J by 9 bases, leaving 20 bases between them. CDR3 length: 15 amino acids. CDR1 is SGHTA, CDR2 FQGNSA, per germline. The CDR3 nucleotides read TGTGCCAGCAGCCGGAATGCGGGGGCTGGGGGTGAGCAGTTCTTC. It codes for CASSRNAGAGGEQFF. Drawing the rest from reference TRBV7-2 and TRBJ2-1, the complete variable domain is GAGVSQSPSNKVTEKGKDVELRCDPISGHTALYWYRQSLGQGLEFLIYFQGNSAPDKSGLPSDRFSAERTGGSVSTLTIQRTQQEDSAVYLCASSRNAGAGGEQFFGPGTRLTVL.

This clonotype was seen ten or more times. CDR3 nucleotides: TGTGCCAGCAGCCCGACGAGGGGCTCTTACAATGAGCAGTTCTTC. Amino acid sequence: CASSPTRGSYNEQFF. This chain joins TRBV7-2 and TRBJ2-1; either TRBD1 or TRBD2 may supply D (5 bases each). The germline gives CDR1 SGHTA, CDR2 FQGNSA. V shed 5 bases and J shed 4 bases, with 15 bases lying between them. The CDR3 has 15 amino acids.

The chain employs TRBV6-6 and TRBJ1-2; maybe TRBD1 (5 bases). The CDR3 consists of 15 residues. The V end lost 10 bases, the J end lost 7 bases, and 25 bases lay between the germline ends. From germline, CDR1 is MNHNY and CDR2 SVGAGI (reference sequence). The CDR3 loop reads CAITLSVGGLSGYTF. Here the CDR3 DNA reads TGTGCCATCACCTTATCTGTTGGGGGGTTGAGTGGCTACACCTTC.

This clonotype has a handful of counts. The chain combines TRBV12-3 or TRBV12-4 with TRBJ1-6; a possible D gene is TRBD1 (5 bases). Trimming took 0 bases from V and 10 from J, leaving 16 bases between them. This CDR3 comprises 16 residues. The CDR3: CASSLARTGGVSPLHF. CDR3 DNA sequence: TGTGCCAGCAGTTTAGCGCGAACAGGAGGTGTATCACCCCTCCACTTT.

With respect to this clonotype: An end of the junction differs from the germline gene, which may be a read error. This chain joins TRBV9 and TRBJ2-7; 8 bases agree with TRBD2. The CDR3 has 14 amino acids. Germline V gene data show CDR1 as SGDLS and CDR2 as YYNGEE. The CDR3 here is CASNVAGLVYEQYF. The CDR3 DNA reads TGTGCCAGCAACGTAGCGGGACTAGTCTACGAGCAGTACTTC.